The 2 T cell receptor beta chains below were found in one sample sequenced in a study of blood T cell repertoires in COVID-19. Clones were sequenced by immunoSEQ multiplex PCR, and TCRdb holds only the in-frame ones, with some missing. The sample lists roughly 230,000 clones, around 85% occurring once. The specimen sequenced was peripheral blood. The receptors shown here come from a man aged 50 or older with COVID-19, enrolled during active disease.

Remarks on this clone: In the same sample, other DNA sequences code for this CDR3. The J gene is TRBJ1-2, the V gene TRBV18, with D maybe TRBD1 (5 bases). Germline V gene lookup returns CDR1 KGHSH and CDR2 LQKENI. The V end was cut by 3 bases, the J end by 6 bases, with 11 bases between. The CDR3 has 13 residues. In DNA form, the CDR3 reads TGTGCCAGCTCACCCCGGGGAGGGGATGGCTACACCTTC. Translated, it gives CASSPRGGDGYTF.

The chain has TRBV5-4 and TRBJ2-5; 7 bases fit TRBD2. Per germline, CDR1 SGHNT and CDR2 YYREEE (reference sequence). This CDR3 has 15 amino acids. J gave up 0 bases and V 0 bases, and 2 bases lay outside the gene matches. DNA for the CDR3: TGTGCCAGCAGCTTGGCCGGGGGGTACCAAGAGACCCAGTACTTC. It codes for CASSLAGGYQETQYF.